Listed below are T cell receptor beta chains from one sample, sequenced in a study of patients and donors after allogeneic stem cell transplantation. TCRdb called the RT-PCR reads again in MiXCR, with one record for every CDR3 protein. The sample has approximately 430,000 distinct CDR3 sequences; 15% to 20% are singletons. The sample taken for sequencing was blood, either unsorted or a sorted T cell fraction (not recorded which). Receptors were obtained from a human donor who was either an allogeneic HSCT recipient or a stem cell or donor lymphocyte infusion donor (not recorded which). It is not recorded whose cells these are; they may come from a transplant donor. CDR3s include the opening cysteine and the closing phenylalanine or tryptophan. Each record gives: V gene, D gene, J gene, clone size, CDR3 DNA, CDR3 protein. The D gene is left open where the match is weak. Not every row has a clone size; where given, it reads once, few, many or a size class.

V: TRBV2
D: TRBD2
J: TRBJ2-4
size: few
DNA: TGTGCCAGCAGTGAAGGACTAGCGGGATGGTACTTC
CDR3: CASSEGLAGWYF

V: TRBV5-1
D: -
J: TRBJ2-1
size: many
DNA: TGCGCCAGCAGCTTGGAGTATTTAGGCGATGAGCAGTTCTTC
CDR3: CASSLEYLGDEQFF

V: TRBV6-1
D: -
J: TRBJ2-5
size: few
DNA: TGTGCCAGCAGTCTCTTAGGGCGCCAAGAGACCCAGTACTTC
CDR3: CASSLLGRQETQYF

V: TRBV20-1
D: -
J: TRBJ2-7
size: -
DNA: TGCAGTGCTAGAGCCCAAGGGCACGAGCAGTACTTC
CDR3: CSARAQGHEQYF

V: TRBV3-1
D: -
J: TRBJ2-1
size: many
DNA: TGTGCCAGCAGCCAAAGACAAAACAATGAGCAGTTCTTC
CDR3: CASSQRQNNEQFF

V: TRBV5-1
D: -
J: TRBJ2-1
size: -
DNA: TGCGCCAGCAGCTTGGGAGGGTTGGCATCCTACAATGAGCAGTTCTTC
CDR3: CASSLGGLASYNEQFF

V: TRBV4-2
D: -
J: TRBJ2-3
size: few
DNA: TGTGCCAGCAGCCAAACCACAGTCCCCCCACCCACAGATACGCAGTATTTT
CDR3: CASSQTTVPPPTDTQYF

V: TRBV4-1
D: -
J: TRBJ2-7
size: -
DNA: TGCGCCAGCAGCCGCCGACAGGATTCCTACGAGCAGTACTTC
CDR3: CASSRRQDSYEQYF

V: TRBV7-9
D: -
J: TRBJ2-3
size: -
DNA: TGTGCCAGCAGCTTAAGGTCAGAAGGACTAACAGATACGCAGTATTTT
CDR3: CASSLRSEGLTDTQYF

V: TRBV11-3
D: -
J: TRBJ2-1
size: -
DNA: TGTGCCAGCAGCTTTCGGTCAGGTAATGAGCAGTTCTTC
CDR3: CASSFRSGNEQFF

V: TRBV11-3
D: TRBD1
J: TRBJ2-7
size: -
DNA: TGTGCCAGCAGCTACGGGACAGACTACTCCTACGAGCAGTACTTC
CDR3: CASSYGTDYSYEQYF

V: TRBV14
D: TRBD1
J: TRBJ1-4
size: -
DNA: TGTGCCAGCAGCCCCGACAGGGGCAATGAAAAACTGTTTTTT
CDR3: CASSPDRGNEKLFF

V: TRBV5-1
D: -
J: TRBJ2-7
size: -
DNA: TGCGCCAGCAGCTTAATAAGAGGCGGGAACGAGCAGTACTTC
CDR3: CASSLIRGGNEQYF

V: TRBV3-1
D: -
J: TRBJ2-3
size: -
DNA: TGTGCCAGCAGCCAAAACTCCCTCTTGGGAGAAGATACGCAGTATTTT
CDR3: CASSQNSLLGEDTQYF

V: TRBV7-8
D: -
J: TRBJ1-1
size: many
DNA: TGTGCCAGCAGCTTAGGGTTCGCTGAAGCTTTCTTT
CDR3: CASSLGFAEAFF

V: TRBV7-9
D: -
J: TRBJ2-1
size: -
DNA: TGTGCCAGCAGCCAAAGACTAGAAGTGGTTACTGAGCAGTTCTTC
CDR3: CASSQRLEVVTEQFF